This entry describes one T cell receptor (beta chain). Assay used: immunoSEQ multiplex PCR; TCRdb lists only in-frame clones, some missing. The table records over 80,000 clones, 90% of them present only once. The CDR3 loop spans 14 amino acids. V was cut by 1 base and J by 1 base, with 8 bases left in between. Germline V CDR1 and CDR2: LGHNA, YSLEER. This sample is drawn from a study of T cell changes during pregnancy in multiple sclerosis. The material was peripheral blood, obtained in the second trimester of pregnancy. The chain is built from TRBV4-3 and TRBJ2-7, with a tentative D call TRBD2 (5 bases). This clonotype was obtained from a female donor in good health, enrolled as a control in a pregnancy study. This chain's CDR3 is CASSQVSGSYEQYF. The CDR3 nucleotides are TGCGCCAGCAGCCAAGTGTCGGGATCCTACGAGCAGTACTTC.